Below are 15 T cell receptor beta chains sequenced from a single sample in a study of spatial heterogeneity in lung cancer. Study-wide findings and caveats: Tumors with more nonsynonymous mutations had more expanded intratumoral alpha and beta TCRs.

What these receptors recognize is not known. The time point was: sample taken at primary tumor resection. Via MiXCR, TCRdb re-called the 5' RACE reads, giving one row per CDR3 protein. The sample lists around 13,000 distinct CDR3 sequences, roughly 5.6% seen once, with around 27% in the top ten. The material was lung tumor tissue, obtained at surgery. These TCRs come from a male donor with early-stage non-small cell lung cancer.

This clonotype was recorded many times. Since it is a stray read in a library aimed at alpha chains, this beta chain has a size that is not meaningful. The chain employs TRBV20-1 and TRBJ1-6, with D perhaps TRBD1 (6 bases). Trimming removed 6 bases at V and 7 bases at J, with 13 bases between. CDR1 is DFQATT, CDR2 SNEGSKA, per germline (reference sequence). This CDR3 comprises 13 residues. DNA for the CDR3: TGCAGTGCCCTACAGGGAGGGAATTCACCCCTCCACTTT. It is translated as CSALQGGNSPLHF.

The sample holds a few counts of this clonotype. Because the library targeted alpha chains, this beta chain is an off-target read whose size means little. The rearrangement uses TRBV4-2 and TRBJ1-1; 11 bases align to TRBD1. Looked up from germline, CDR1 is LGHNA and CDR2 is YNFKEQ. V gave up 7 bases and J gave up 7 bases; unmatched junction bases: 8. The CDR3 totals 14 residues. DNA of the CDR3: TGTGCCAGCATTCCTGGACAGGGGGCCGGTGAAGCTTTCTTT. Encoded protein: CASIPGQGAGEAFF.

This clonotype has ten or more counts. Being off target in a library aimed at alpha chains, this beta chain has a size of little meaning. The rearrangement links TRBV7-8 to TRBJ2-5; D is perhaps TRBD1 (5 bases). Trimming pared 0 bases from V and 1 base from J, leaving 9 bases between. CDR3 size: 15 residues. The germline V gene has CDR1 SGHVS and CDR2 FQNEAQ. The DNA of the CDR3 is TGTGCCAGCAGCTTAGCGTTACAGGCCCAAGAGACCCAGTACTTC. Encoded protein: CASSLALQAQETQYF.

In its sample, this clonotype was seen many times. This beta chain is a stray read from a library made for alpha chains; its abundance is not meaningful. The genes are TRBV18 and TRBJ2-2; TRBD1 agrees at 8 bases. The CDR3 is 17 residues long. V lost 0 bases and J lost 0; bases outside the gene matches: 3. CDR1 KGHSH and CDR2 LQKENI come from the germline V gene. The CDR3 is CASSPPKGQANTGELFF. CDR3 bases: TGTGCCAGCTCACCACCGAAGGGACAGGCGAACACCGGGGAGCTGTTTTTT.

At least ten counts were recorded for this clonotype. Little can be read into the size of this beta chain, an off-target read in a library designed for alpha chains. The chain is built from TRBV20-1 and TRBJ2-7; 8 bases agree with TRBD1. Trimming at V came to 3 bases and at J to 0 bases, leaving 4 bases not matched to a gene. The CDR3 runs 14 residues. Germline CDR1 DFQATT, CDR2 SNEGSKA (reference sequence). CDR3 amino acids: CSASAGQDSYEQYF. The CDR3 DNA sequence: TGCAGTGCTAGCGCGGGACAGGACTCCTACGAGCAGTACTTC.

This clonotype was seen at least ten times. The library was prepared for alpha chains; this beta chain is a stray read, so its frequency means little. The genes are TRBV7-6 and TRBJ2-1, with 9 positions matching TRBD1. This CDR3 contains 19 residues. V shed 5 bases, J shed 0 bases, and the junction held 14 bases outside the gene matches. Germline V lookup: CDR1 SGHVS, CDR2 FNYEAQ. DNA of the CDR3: TGTGCCAGCAGCCTTCGCGGACAGGGGACGTCCGCCTCCTACAATGAGCAGTTCTTC. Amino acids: CASSLRGQGTSASYNEQFF.

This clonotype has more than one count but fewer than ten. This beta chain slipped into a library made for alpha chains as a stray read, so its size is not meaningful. The CDR3 loop is CASRSGTDGYTF. Here the CDR3 DNA reads TGTGCCAGCAGGTCGGGGACGGATGGCTACACCTTC. This rearrangement joins TRBV6-1 to TRBJ1-2; D may be TRBD1 (5 bases). Trimming took off 6 bases at V and 6 bases at J, with 11 bases between the two ends. CDR1 and CDR2 from the germline V gene are MNHNS and SASEGT. This CDR3 is 12 amino acids long.

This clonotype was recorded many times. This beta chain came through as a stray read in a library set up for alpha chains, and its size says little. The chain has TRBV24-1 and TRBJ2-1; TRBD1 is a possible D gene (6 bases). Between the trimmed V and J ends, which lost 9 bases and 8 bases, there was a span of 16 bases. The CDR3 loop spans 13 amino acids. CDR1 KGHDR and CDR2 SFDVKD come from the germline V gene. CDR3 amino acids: CATSRAGVYEQFF. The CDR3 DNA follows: TGTGCCACCTCAAGGGCAGGGGTGTATGAGCAGTTCTTC.

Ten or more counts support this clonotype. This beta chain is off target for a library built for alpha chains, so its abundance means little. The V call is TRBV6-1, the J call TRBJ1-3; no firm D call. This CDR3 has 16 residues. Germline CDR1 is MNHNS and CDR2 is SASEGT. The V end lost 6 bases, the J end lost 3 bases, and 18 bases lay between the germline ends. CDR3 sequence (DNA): TGTGCCAGCAGAAAACTTGGAGAGAAAGGTGGAAACACCATATATTTT. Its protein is CASRKLGEKGGNTIYF.

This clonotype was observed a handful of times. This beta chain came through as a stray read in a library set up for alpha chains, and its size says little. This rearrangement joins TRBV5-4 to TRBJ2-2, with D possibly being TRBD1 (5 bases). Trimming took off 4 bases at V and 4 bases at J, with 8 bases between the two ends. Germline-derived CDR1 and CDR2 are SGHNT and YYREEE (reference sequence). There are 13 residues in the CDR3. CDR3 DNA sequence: TGTGCCAGCAGCGTCAGGGTCACCGGGGAGCTGTTTTTT. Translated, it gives CASSVRVTGELFF.

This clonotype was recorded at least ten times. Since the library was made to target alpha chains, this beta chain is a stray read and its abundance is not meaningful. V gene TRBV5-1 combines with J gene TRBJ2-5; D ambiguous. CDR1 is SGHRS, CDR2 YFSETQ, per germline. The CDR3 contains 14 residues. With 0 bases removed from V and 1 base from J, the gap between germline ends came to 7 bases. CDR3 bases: TGCGCCAGCAGCTTGGGCAGCCCCCAAGAGACCCAGTACTTC. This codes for CASSLGSPQETQYF.

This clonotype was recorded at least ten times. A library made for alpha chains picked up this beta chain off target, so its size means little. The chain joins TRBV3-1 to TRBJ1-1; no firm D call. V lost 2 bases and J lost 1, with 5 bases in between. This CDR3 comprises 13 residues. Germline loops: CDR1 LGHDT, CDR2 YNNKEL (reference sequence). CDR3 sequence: CASSQPGNTEAFF. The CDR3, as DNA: TGTGCCAGCAGCCAACCAGGGAACACTGAAGCTTTCTTT.

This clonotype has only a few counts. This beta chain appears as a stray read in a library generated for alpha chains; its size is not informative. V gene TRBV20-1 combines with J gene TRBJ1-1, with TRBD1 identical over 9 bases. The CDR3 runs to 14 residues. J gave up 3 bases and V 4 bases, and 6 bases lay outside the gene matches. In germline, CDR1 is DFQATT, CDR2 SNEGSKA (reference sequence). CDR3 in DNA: TGCAGTGCTAAGACAGGGGGGGAAGACACTGAAGCTTTCTTT. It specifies CSAKTGGEDTEAFF.

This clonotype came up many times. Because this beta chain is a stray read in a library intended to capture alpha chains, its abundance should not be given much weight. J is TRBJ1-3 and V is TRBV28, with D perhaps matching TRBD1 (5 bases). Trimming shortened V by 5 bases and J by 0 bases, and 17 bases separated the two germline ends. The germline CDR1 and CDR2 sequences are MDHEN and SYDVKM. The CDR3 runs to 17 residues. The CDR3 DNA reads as TGTGCCAGCAGTCCCCCCGGGGGTGCTTACTCTGGAAACACCATATATTTT. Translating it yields CASSPPGGAYSGNTIYF.

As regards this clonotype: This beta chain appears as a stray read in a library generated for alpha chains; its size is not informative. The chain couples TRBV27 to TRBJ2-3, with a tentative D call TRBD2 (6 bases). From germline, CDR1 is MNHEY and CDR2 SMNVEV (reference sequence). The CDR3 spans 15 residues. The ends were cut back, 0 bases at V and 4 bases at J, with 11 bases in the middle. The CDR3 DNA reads TGTGCCAGCAGTTTATCGCGGGACGGAGCAGATACGCAGTATTTT. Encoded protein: CASSLSRDGADTQYF.